Presented here are 31 T cell receptor beta chains from one specimen sequenced in a study of blood T cell repertoires in COVID-19. Here immunoSEQ multiplex PCR was the method, and the copy in TCRdb shows in-frame clones only, minus some. The repertoire holds 200,000 to 250,000 clones, with 84% as singletons. Sequencing was performed on peripheral blood. These receptors were collected from a man aged 50-60 years with acute or convalescent COVID-19.

This chain joins TRBV28 and TRBJ2-5; perhaps TRBD1 as D (5 bases). Germline CDR1 and CDR2: MDHEN and SYDVKM. This CDR3 is built from 15 residues. V was shortened by 5 bases and J by 4 bases, with 17 bases between the two germline ends. For the CDR3, the DNA is TGTGCCAGCAGTCATGACAGTTTTAAAGGAGAGACCCAGTACTTC. As protein: CASSHDSFKGETQYF.

The CDR3 loop reads CASSRDSLGYTF. The CDR3 bases are TGTGCCAGCAGTCGGGACAGCCTCGGCTACACCTTC. The chain combines TRBV2 with TRBJ1-2; 7 bases line up with TRBD1. The germline gives CDR1 SNHLY, CDR2 FYNNEI. There are 12 residues in the CDR3. Losses at the gene ends were 5 bases for V and 8 bases for J; bases not matched to a gene: 5.

The chain couples TRBV9 to TRBJ1-5; 7 bases map to TRBD1. CDR3 size: 14 residues. The V segment lost 4 bases and the J segment 7 bases; nucleotides outside the gene matches: 8. The germline V gene has CDR1 SGDLS and CDR2 YYNGEE. The CDR3: CASSPTGSGQPQHF. DNA of the CDR3: TGTGCCAGCAGCCCGACAGGGTCGGGACAGCCCCAGCATTTT.

The chain has TRBV14 and TRBJ1-6, with D unresolved. Germline CDR1 is SGHDN and CDR2 is FVKESK. Trimming shortened V by 0 bases and J by 7 bases, and 7 bases separated the two germline ends. The CDR3 runs 14 residues. Written as DNA, the CDR3 is TGTGCCAGCAGCCAAGATTGGCAGAATTCACCCCTCCACTTT. This encodes CASSQDWQNSPLHF.

This clone was seen a handful of times. The chain combines TRBV5-4 with TRBJ1-2; weak D call: TRBD1 (6 bases). The CDR3 contains 12 residues. Germline V gene lookup returns CDR1 SGHNT and CDR2 YYREEE (reference sequence). V was cut by 4 bases and J by 8 bases, with 12 bases left in between. The CDR3 loop reads CASSDRFLGYTF. In DNA form, the CDR3 reads TGTGCCAGCAGCGACAGGTTCTTGGGCTACACCTTC.

The chain links TRBV5-4 to TRBJ2-7; D is possibly TRBD1 (6 bases). From germline, CDR1 is SGHNT and CDR2 YYREEE (reference sequence). This CDR3 has 17 residues. V shed 4 bases and J shed 2 bases, with 22 bases lying between them. CDR3 DNA: TGTGCCAGCAGCCCCGATAAGGAGAGACACAGGGCCTACGAGCAGTACTTC. Translated: CASSPDKERHRAYEQYF.

The chain uses TRBV11-3 and TRBJ2-3; D gene uncertain. The CDR3 is 11 residues long. The V end lost 0 bases, the J end lost 9 bases, and 4 bases lay between the germline ends. In germline, CDR1 is SGHNT, CDR2 YENEEA. The CDR3: CASSLDSTQYF. In DNA form, the CDR3 reads TGTGCCAGCAGCTTAGACTCGACGCAGTATTTT.

This clone was detected only a few times. The V gene is TRBV30, the J gene TRBJ1-1; weak D call: TRBD1 (5 bases). Germline CDR1 is GTSNPN and CDR2 is SVGIG (reference sequence). Trimming left V 5 bases short and J 6 bases short, with 16 bases between. The CDR3 consists of 13 residues. For the CDR3, the DNA is TGTGCCTGGGGTAATTCGGGAGGGGCTGAAGCTTTCTTT. Translation gives CAWGNSGGAEAFF.

The J gene is TRBJ1-2, the V gene TRBV12-3 or TRBV12-4; the match to TRBD1 covers 7 bases. After removal of 6 bases from V and 8 bases from J, the junction contained 9 bases not matched to a gene. The CDR3 totals 13 residues. For the CDR3, the DNA is TGTGCCAGCAGGCCGACAGGGAGGTGGGGCTACACCTTC. Protein product: CASRPTGRWGYTF.

V gene TRBV6-5 combines with J gene TRBJ2-1; D perhaps matches TRBD2 (7 bases). Trimming removed 0 bases at V and 12 bases at J, with 18 bases between. This CDR3 spans 15 amino acids. From germline, CDR1 is MNHEY and CDR2 SVGAGI. As DNA, the CDR3 is TGTGCCAGCAGTTACTCCCGCGGGGGCCAATTAGGGCAGTTCTTC. It codes for CASSYSRGGQLGQFF.

V and J are TRBV5-6 and TRBJ2-3, with TRBD1 matching over 8 bases. Looked up from germline, CDR1 is SGHDT and CDR2 is YYEEEE. V lost 0 bases, J lost 4 bases, and 7 bases stayed unmatched. The CDR3 is 16 residues long. The DNA of the CDR3 is TGTGCCAGCAGCTTGGTGGCAGGGGGCCTGTCAGATACGCAGTATTTT. It encodes CASSLVAGGLSDTQYF. Using reference TRBV5-6 and TRBJ2-3 for the parts outside the CDR3, the full variable domain is DAGVTQSPTHLIKTRGQQVTLRCSPKSGHDTVSWYQQALGQGPQFIFQYYEEEERQRGNFPDRFSGHQFPNYSSELNVNALLLGDSALYLCASSLVAGGLSDTQYFGPGTRLTVL.

V and J are TRBV4-1 and TRBJ1-6; a possible D gene is TRBD1 (6 bases). The CDR3 has 19 amino acids. Germline CDR1 MGHRA, CDR2 YSYEKL. Trimming pared 4 bases from V and 0 bases from J, leaving 19 bases between. The CDR3 sequence: CASSRDTPVPSSYNSPLHF. DNA of the CDR3: TGCGCCAGCAGCCGGGACACTCCCGTACCGAGCTCCTATAATTCACCCCTCCACTTT.

The V call is TRBV15, the J call TRBJ1-2, with 7 bases aligning to TRBD1. The germline CDR1 and CDR2 sequences are LNHNV and YYDKDF (reference sequence). The J segment lost 2 bases and the V segment lost 3 bases, leaving 12 bases of the junction unmatched. This CDR3 has 17 residues. The DNA of the CDR3 is TGTGCCACCAGCAGCTCTCCTGACAGGGCCCTAAACTATGGCTACACCTTC. This translates into CATSSSPDRALNYGYTF.

This chain connects TRBV15 to TRBJ2-1, with TRBD2 identical over 7 bases. Germline V gene data show CDR1 as LNHNV and CDR2 as YYDKDF (reference sequence). The CDR3 extends over 17 amino acids. The V and J ends lost 0 bases and 0 bases, in that order; junction bases with no gene match: 5. CDR3 DNA: TGTGCCACCAGCAGAGATCGGGCTAGCGGCTCCTACAATGAGCAGTTCTTC. Translation gives CATSRDRASGSYNEQFF.

The rearrangement joins TRBV5-1 to TRBJ1-1; D gene ambiguous. The length of the CDR3 is 13 residues. Germline CDR1 and CDR2: SGHRS and YFSETQ. Trimming took 1 base from V and 0 from J, leaving 4 bases between them. CDR3 region: CASSLSLNTEAFF. DNA of the CDR3: TGCGCCAGCAGCTTGAGCCTGAACACTGAAGCTTTCTTT. Together with reference TRBV5-1 and TRBJ1-1, the CDR3 gives the full variable domain: KAGVTQTPRYLIKTRGQQVTLSCSPISGHRSVSWYQQTPGQGLQFLFEYFSETQRNKGNFPGRFSGRQFSNSRSEMNVSTLELGDSALYLCASSLSLNTEAFFGQGTRLTVV.

The chain links TRBV11-2 to TRBJ2-7, with a possible D match to TRBD2 (5 bases). Trimming shortened V by 5 bases and J by 2 bases, and 13 bases separated the two germline ends. The CDR3 runs 14 residues. Germline V gene data show CDR1 as SGHAT and CDR2 as FQNNGV. CDR3 sequence (DNA): TGTGCCAGCAGCCCCGGGGTTCTTGCCTACGAGCAGTACTTC. Translation gives CASSPGVLAYEQYF. The whole variable domain, remainder taken from reference TRBV11-2 and TRBJ2-7, is EAGVAQSPRYKIIEKRQSVAFWCNPISGHATLYWYQQILGQGPKLLIQFQNNGVVDDSQLPKDRFSAERLKGVDSTLKIQPAKLEDSAVYLCASSPGVLAYEQYFGPGTRLTVT.

J is TRBJ1-2 and V is TRBV9, with 7 positions matching TRBD1. Per germline, CDR1 SGDLS and CDR2 YYNGEE. J gave up 4 bases and V 0 bases, and 6 bases lay outside the gene matches. The CDR3 is 15 residues long. The CDR3 sequence is CASSVGDSSGYGYTF. The CDR3 region has the DNA TGTGCCAGCAGCGTAGGGGACAGCTCGGGCTATGGCTACACCTTC. Supplemented by reference TRBV9 and TRBJ1-2, the full variable domain reads DSGVTQTPKHLITATGQRVTLRCSPRSGDLSVYWYQQSLDQGLQFLIQYYNGEERAKGNILERFSAQQFPDLHSELNLSSLELGDSALYFCASSVGDSSGYGYTFGSGTRLTVV.

The J gene is TRBJ2-3, the V gene TRBV29-1, with a possible D match to TRBD2 (5 bases). Germline V gene data show CDR1 as SQVTM and CDR2 as ANQGSEA. The CDR3 is made up of 13 amino acids. The V end lost 4 bases, the J end lost 8 bases, and 16 bases lay between the germline ends. The CDR3 coding sequence is TGCAGCGTTGGGCTTCCGAATCGGGGTACGCAGTATTTT. Translated: CSVGLPNRGTQYF.

The chain joins TRBV7-2 to TRBJ2-1; 10 bases map to TRBD1. Germline CDR1 and CDR2: SGHTA and FQGNSA. This CDR3 comprises 15 residues. V lost 5 bases, J lost 7 bases, and 8 bases stayed unmatched. The CDR3 region is CASSVRQGAWNEQFF. Here the CDR3 DNA reads TGTGCCAGCAGCGTCCGACAGGGGGCTTGGAATGAGCAGTTCTTC.

This clone was picked up a small number of times. This rearrangement joins TRBV29-1 to TRBJ2-6; D gene ambiguous. CDR3 length: 14 residues. V gave up 2 bases and J gave up 0 bases, with 5 bases separating them. Germline V lookup: CDR1 SQVTM, CDR2 ANQGSEA. The CDR3 region has the DNA TGCAGCGTTGAACAGGACTCTGGGGCCAACGTCCTGACTTTC. This sequence encodes CSVEQDSGANVLTF.

V usage is TRBV5-1 and J usage is TRBJ2-5; 10 positions match TRBD1. Trimming took 0 bases from V and 6 from J; bases not matched to a gene: 8. CDR1 is SGHRS, CDR2 YFSETQ, per germline. The CDR3 extends over 16 amino acids. The CDR3 DNA reads as TGCGCCAGCAGCTTGGCTTTTGGGACAGGGGCAAAGACCCAGTACTTC. Encoded protein: CASSLAFGTGAKTQYF.

This chain connects TRBV11-3 to TRBJ1-1, with D maybe TRBD1 (6 bases). The ends were cut back, 3 bases at V and 3 bases at J, with 14 bases in the middle. CDR3 size: 15 residues. Germline V gene sequence: CDR1 SGHNT, CDR2 YENEEA. CDR3 DNA: TGTGCCAGCAGCTTTGGAACAGGGATGGACACTGAAGCTTTCTTT. Translated, it gives CASSFGTGMDTEAFF.

V and J are TRBV27 and TRBJ1-5; TRBD1 might be the D (6 bases). Trimming took 6 bases from V and 4 from J, leaving 16 bases between them. Germline V gene lookup returns CDR1 MNHEY and CDR2 SMNVEV (reference sequence). There are 15 residues in the CDR3. CDR3 DNA sequence: TGTGCCAGCAGATCTCAGGACAGAGTAAATCAGCCCCAGCATTTT. This translates into CASRSQDRVNQPQHF.

V and J are TRBV11-2 and TRBJ2-7; 12 nucleotides line up with TRBD1. V gave up 3 bases and J gave up 3 bases; unmatched junction bases: 12. Germline CDR1 reads SGHAT; CDR2 reads FQNNGV. There are 18 residues in the CDR3. The CDR3 loop reads CASSFGTGGKLTHYEQYF. The CDR3 region has the DNA TGTGCCAGCAGCTTCGGGACAGGGGGCAAGTTGACCCACTACGAGCAGTACTTC.

A single count supports this clone. The chain is built from TRBV11-1 and TRBJ1-3; possible D gene TRBD1, 5 bases. Trimming left V 2 bases short and J 4 bases short, with 15 bases between. The CDR3 runs to 16 residues. The germline CDR1 and CDR2 sequences are SGHAT and FQDESV (reference sequence). CDR3 region: CASSLSLGGTGNTIYF. The CDR3 DNA sequence: TGTGCCAGCAGCTTATCTTTGGGCGGGACCGGAAACACCATATATTTT.

The chain joins TRBV27 to TRBJ2-1, with 12 positions matching TRBD2. From germline, CDR1 is MNHEY and CDR2 SMNVEV (reference sequence). This CDR3 has 17 residues. The J segment lost 1 base and the V segment lost 1 base, leaving 2 bases of the junction unmatched. This CDR3 reads CASSLLTSGRSYNEQFF. The CDR3, as DNA: TGTGCCAGCAGTTTATTGACTAGCGGGAGATCCTACAATGAGCAGTTCTTC.

J is TRBJ1-5 and V is TRBV27; 10 bases line up with TRBD1. This CDR3 region has 14 residues. V was pared by 8 bases and J by 7 bases, with 8 bases of the junction left unmatched. The germline CDR1 and CDR2 sequences are MNHEY and SMNVEV (reference sequence). The CDR3 sequence: CASGDRGQFQPQHF. The CDR3 nucleotides are TGTGCCAGCGGAGACAGGGGGCAGTTCCAGCCCCAGCATTTT.

This rearrangement joins TRBV4-1 to TRBJ2-7, with TRBD1 matching 7 bases. Germline V gene data show CDR1 as MGHRA and CDR2 as YSYEKL. CDR3 length: 14 amino acids. V shed 4 bases, J shed 5 bases, and the junction held 8 bases outside the gene matches. The CDR3: CASSLRPDRNEQYF. CDR3 in DNA: TGCGCCAGCAGCCTACGGCCGGACAGGAACGAGCAGTACTTC.

The sample holds one count of this clone. The chain links TRBV3-1 (or the pseudogene TRBV3-2) to TRBJ1-1, with TRBD1 as a possible D gene (6 bases). The germline V gene encodes CDR1 LGHDT and CDR2 YNNKEL (reference sequence). The CDR3 extends over 14 amino acids. Trimming pared 0 bases from V and 7 bases from J, leaving 12 bases between. CDR3 in DNA: TGTGCCAGCAGCCAAGATCGGGGGGCGTATGAAGCTTTCTTT. Translated, it gives CASSQDRGAYEAFF.

The chain joins TRBV27 to TRBJ2-7; 8 nucleotides align to TRBD1. Germline lookup yields CDR1 MNHEY and CDR2 SMNVEV (reference sequence). V lost 3 bases and J lost 5; bases outside the gene matches: 6. The CDR3 sequence is 14 residues long. CDR3 DNA sequence: TGTGCCAGCAGTTTGTCCAGGGGGCGTAACGAGCAGTACTTC. It codes for CASSLSRGRNEQYF.

A single count supports this clone. V and J are TRBV5-4 and TRBJ1-6, with 8 nucleotides matching TRBD1. Germline CDR1 SGHNT, CDR2 YYREEE (reference sequence). The junction had 5 bases not matched to a gene; V was cut back by 4 bases and J by 8 bases. This CDR3 is 14 amino acids long. The CDR3 here is CASSRGQGDSPLHF. Written as DNA, the CDR3 is TGTGCCAGCAGCAGAGGACAGGGAGATTCACCCCTCCACTTT.